The T cell receptor (beta chain) under discussion was sequenced for a study of cytomegalovirus exposure and HLA in healthy donors. Study context: Earlier sequencing of 200 million or so T cells yielded under 120 million unique TCR beta sequences.

As regards this clone: Antigen: not known.

General study points: In a later analysis, an Asian-associated ancestry cluster reportedly showed fewer N-insertions than the roughly 650-donor mean.

60 Vbeta and 13 Jbeta primers were used in PCR. Measured with immunoSEQ multiplex PCR; TCRdb has only the in-frame clones, and not every one. The table lists some 77,000 clones, almost 80% of them singletons, with 22% in the top ten. With 0 bases clipped from V and 1 base from J, the junction kept 5 bases outside the gene matches. In germline, CDR1 is ENHRY, CDR2 SYGVKD. This CDR3 has 17 amino acids. The specimen was PBMCs. The clonotype comes from a woman in her thirties or forties in good health and CMV-seropositive. This sequence joins TRBV10-3 and TRBJ2-2, with TRBD2 matching 7 bases. The CDR3 DNA follows: TGTGCCATCAGTGAGTCGGGAGGGGCGTGGAACACCGGGGAGCTGTTTTTT. It translates to CAISESGGAWNTGELFF.